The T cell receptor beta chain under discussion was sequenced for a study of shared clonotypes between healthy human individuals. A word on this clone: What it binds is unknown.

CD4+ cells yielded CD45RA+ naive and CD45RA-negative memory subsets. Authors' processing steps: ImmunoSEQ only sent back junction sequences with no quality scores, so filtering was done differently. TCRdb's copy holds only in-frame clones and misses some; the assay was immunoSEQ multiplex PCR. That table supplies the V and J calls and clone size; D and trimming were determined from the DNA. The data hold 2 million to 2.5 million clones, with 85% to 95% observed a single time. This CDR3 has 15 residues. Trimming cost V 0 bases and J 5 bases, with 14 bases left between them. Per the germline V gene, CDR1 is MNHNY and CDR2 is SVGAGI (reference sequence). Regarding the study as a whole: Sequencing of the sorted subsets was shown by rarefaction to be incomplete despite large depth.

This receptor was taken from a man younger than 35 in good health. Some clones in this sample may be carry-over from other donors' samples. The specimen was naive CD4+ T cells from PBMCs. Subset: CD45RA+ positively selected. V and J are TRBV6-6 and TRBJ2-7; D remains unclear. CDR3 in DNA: TGTGCCAGCAGTTACTCGCCGGGTACCTACAACGAGCAGTACTTC. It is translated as CASSYSPGTYNEQYF.